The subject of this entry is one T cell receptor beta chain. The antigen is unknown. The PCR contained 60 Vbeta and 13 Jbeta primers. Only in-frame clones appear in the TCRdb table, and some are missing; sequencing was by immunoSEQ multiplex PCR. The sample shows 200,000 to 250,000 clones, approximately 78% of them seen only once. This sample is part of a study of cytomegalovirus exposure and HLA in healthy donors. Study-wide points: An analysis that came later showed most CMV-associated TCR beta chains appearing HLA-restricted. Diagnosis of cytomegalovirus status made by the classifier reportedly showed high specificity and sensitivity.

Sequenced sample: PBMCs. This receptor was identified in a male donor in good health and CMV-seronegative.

CDR3 protein: CASTLAFSYEQYF. The CDR3 DNA reads as TGTGCCAGCACCCTAGCGTTCTCCTACGAGCAGTACTTC. This chain uses TRBV28 with TRBJ2-7; D possibly corresponds to TRBD2 (6 bases). The ends were cut back, 7 bases at V and 0 bases at J, with 10 bases in the middle. The CDR3 has 13 residues. Looked up from germline, CDR1 is MDHEN and CDR2 is SYDVKM.